This passage covers 5 T cell receptor beta chains from one sample sequenced in a study of tumor-infiltrating lymphocytes in primary liver carcinoma. Co-extraction of both nucleic acids (RNA and DNA) used roughly 20-34 mg of unsorted bulk tissue. TCR beta cDNA was reverse-transcribed from about 550 ng of total RNA. The reaction used a constant-region primer and ProtoScript II reverse transcriptase. Amplification in three nested multiplex PCR rounds with slightly modified ARM-PCR gave rise to TCR beta libraries. The study ran its first two PCR rounds for roughly 9 cycles each, using TRBV1-TRBV30 forward primers and a C-beta reverse primer. Each CDR3 protein is one row after TCRdb ran MiXCR on the multiplex PCR reads. This sample has about 54,000 distinct CDR3 sequences, with 70% to 80% found just once. Sequences were obtained from liver tumor tissue from sampling region 2. Sample subset: tumor region T2, inferior pole. These receptors were obtained from a man between 35 and 55 years old with primary liver carcinoma and hepatitis B virus infection.

A remark on this clonotype: Sequence at one end of the junction differs from germline and may be a read error. V gene TRBV28 combines with J gene TRBJ2-1; D is unclear. Per the germline V gene, CDR1 is MDHEN and CDR2 is SYDVKM. The CDR3 is 15 residues long. In nucleotides, the CDR3 is TGCCCCAGCAATGGTCGCTCGGCCTCCTACAATGAGCAGTTCTTC. As protein: CPSNGRSASYNEQFF.

This clonotype was seen a few times. The V and J genes are TRBV19 and TRBJ2-7, with TRBD2 matching over 8 bases. Germline V lookup: CDR1 LNHDA, CDR2 SQIVND (reference sequence). The trim removed 6 bases at V and 0 bases at J, leaving 7 bases unmatched. This CDR3 spans 15 amino acids. CDR3 in DNA: TGTGCCAGTAGCCAACTAGCGGAAAGCTCCTACGAGCAGTACTTC. It yields the protein CASSQLAESSYEQYF.

For this clonotype: Because the CDR3 is missing its conserved closing phenylalanine or tryptophan, this is likely a read error. J is TRBJ2-5 and V is TRBV6-1; D is uncertain. The V gene lost 10 bases and the J gene lost 2 bases, with 8 bases spanning the gap. The germline CDR1 and CDR2 sequences are MNHNS and SASEGT. The CDR3 consists of 11 residues. DNA of the CDR3: TGTGCCAACACCATACAAGAGACCCAGTACTAC. Amino acid sequence: CANTIQETQYY.

V usage is TRBV11-1 and J usage is TRBJ2-3; 9 positions match TRBD2. Looked up from germline, CDR1 is SGHAT and CDR2 is FQDESV (reference sequence). The length of the CDR3 is 16 residues. Here the CDR3 DNA reads TGTATCAGCAGCCTCGGGACTAGCATACAAACAGATACGCAGTATTTT. Protein: CISSLGTSIQTDTQYF.

With respect to this clonotype: No DNA is shown, since the ends of the CDR3 on it are uncertain; the CDR3 is the one TCRdb lists. This rearrangement joins TRBV6-5 to TRBJ2-6; the D call TRBD1 from the table was never checked on the DNA. CDR1 is MNHEY and CDR2 is SVGAGI in the germline V gene. The CDR3 contains 18 residues when both ends are counted. The CDR3 loop reads CSSSLWTRMKVEGNVLTF.